A selection of T cell receptor beta chains follows, all from one sample in a study of blood T cell repertoires in COVID-19. Sequenced by immunoSEQ multiplex PCR; TCRdb stores in-frame clones only, minus some. The sample contains 50,000 to 60,000 clones, almost 90% of which appear only once. Material: peripheral blood. The source of these receptors is a man in his 60s with active COVID-19. CDR3s include the opening cysteine and the closing phenylalanine or tryptophan. A D gene is named only where the DNA matches it firmly. The listing skips clone size in some rows; elsewhere it reads once, few, many or a size class.

size	V	D	J	CDR3	DNA
-	TRBV15	TRBD2	TRBJ2-3	CATSRLAGGNADTQYF	TGTGCCACCAGCAGATTAGCGGGAGGGAATGCAGATACGCAGTATTTT
-	TRBV9	-	TRBJ2-1	CASSVNEVYYNEQFF	TGTGCCAGCAGCGTAAACGAGGTGTACTACAATGAGCAGTTCTTC
-	TRBV7-2	TRBD2	TRBJ2-2	CASSLARGSTGELFF	TGTGCCAGCAGCTTAGCCCGCGGGAGCACCGGGGAGCTGTTTTTT
once	TRBV5-1	TRBD2	TRBJ2-3	CASSLWASGRASFGDTQYF	TGCGCCAGCAGCTTGTGGGCTAGCGGGAGGGCCTCCTTTGGGGATACGCAGTATTTT
-	TRBV27	TRBD1	TRBJ1-3	CASTTGTGNTIYF	TGTGCCAGCACGACAGGGACTGGAAACACCATATATTTT
-	TRBV5-4	TRBD1	TRBJ2-1	CASSLGGQVYNEQFF	TGTGCCAGCAGCTTGGGCGGACAGGTCTACAATGAGCAGTTCTTC
-	TRBV3-1/TRBV3-2	-	TRBJ2-2	CASSPRQSNTGELFF	TGTGCCAGCAGCCCGAGACAGTCGAACACCGGGGAGCTGTTTTTT
-	TRBV9	-	TRBJ2-1	CASSATGLGYNEQFF	TGTGCCAGCAGCGCCACAGGGTTAGGCTACAATGAGCAGTTCTTC
-	TRBV20-1	-	TRBJ2-4	CSASSVILAKNIQYF	TGCAGTGCTAGTTCGGTTATCCTAGCCAAAAACATTCAGTACTTC
-	TRBV18	-	TRBJ1-2	CASSPREGGYTF	TGTGCCAGCTCACCACGGGAGGGCGGCTACACCTTC
-	TRBV28	-	TRBJ2-7	CASSALYEQYF	TGTGCCAGCAGTGCACTTTACGAGCAGTACTTC
-	TRBV7-8	-	TRBJ2-5	CASTALRETQYF	TGTGCCAGCACTGCGTTGCGAGAGACCCAGTACTTC
-	TRBV16	-	TRBJ2-1	CASSQSGVGSVLQFF	TGTGCCAGCAGCCAATCGGGGGTCGGGAGCGTTCTCCAGTTCTTC
-	TRBV19	TRBD1	TRBJ1-2	CASSPGQGYTERGYTF	TGTGCCAGTAGCCCGGGACAGGGATATACAGAGCGTGGCTACACCTTC
-	TRBV3-1/TRBV3-2	TRBD2	TRBJ2-3	CASRRSGATDTQYF	TGTGCCAGCCGGCGTAGCGGGGCCACAGATACGCAGTATTTT
-	TRBV20-1	-	TRBJ2-5	CSARAVETQYF	TGCAGTGCTAGAGCCGTAGAGACCCAGTACTTC
-	TRBV18	TRBD2	TRBJ2-1	CASSPELAGHNEQFF	TGTGCCAGCTCACCAGAGCTAGCGGGGCACAATGAGCAGTTCTTC
-	TRBV19	TRBD2	TRBJ2-1	CASKAASGYNEQFF	TGTGCCAGTAAGGCGGCTAGCGGATACAATGAGCAGTTCTTC
few	TRBV28	-	TRBJ1-2	CASSLFDYGYTF	TGTGCCAGCAGTTTGTTCGACTATGGCTACACCTTC
-	TRBV28	TRBD1	TRBJ1-4	CASRRQGDEKLFF	TGTGCCAGCAGGAGACAGGGGGATGAAAAACTGTTTTTT
-	TRBV7-2	TRBD1	TRBJ2-1	CASSGQGAGEQFF	TGTGCCAGTTCGGGACAGGGGGCTGGTGAGCAGTTCTTC
-	TRBV27	TRBD1	TRBJ2-7	CASSYRTGAYEQYF	TGTGCCAGCAGTTATAGGACAGGGGCCTACGAGCAGTACTTC
-	TRBV27	-	TRBJ2-3	CASSFFSSTDTQYF	TGTGCCAGCAGTTTCTTCTCTAGCACAGATACGCAGTATTTT
-	TRBV19	TRBD1	TRBJ1-2	CASSISSLDRKNYGYTF	TGTGCCAGTAGTATATCCTCCCTGGACAGGAAAAACTATGGCTACACCTTC
-	TRBV27	TRBD1	TRBJ1-2	CASSRTGTGGYTF	TGTGCCAGCAGCCGGACAGGGACGGGTGGCTACACCTTC
few	TRBV5-1	TRBD2	TRBJ2-2	CASKGGTSVSPTGELFF	TGCGCCAGCAAAGGAGGGACTAGCGTTAGCCCCACCGGGGAGCTGTTTTTT
-	TRBV5-1	TRBD2	TRBJ2-1	CASSLVSGSSYNEQFF	TGCGCCAGCAGCTTGGTTAGCGGGAGCTCCTACAATGAGCAGTTCTTC
-	TRBV10-3	-	TRBJ2-3	CAISREFTDTQYF	TGTGCCATCTCACGGGAATTCACAGATACGCAGTATTTT
-	TRBV9	TRBD2	TRBJ2-5	CASSAPRLAGLEETQYF	TGTGCCAGCAGCGCCCCTCGACTAGCGGGATTAGAAGAGACCCAGTACTTC
-	TRBV7-8	TRBD2	TRBJ2-3	CASSLRREGTDTQYF	TGTGCCAGCAGCTTAAGGCGGGAGGGCACAGATACGCAGTATTTT
-	TRBV27	-	TRBJ1-6	CASSTTGNSPLHF	TGTGCCAGCAGTACAACAGGAAATTCACCCCTCCACTTT
-	TRBV19	TRBD2	TRBJ2-7	CASSFTSGLSYEQYF	TGTGCCAGTAGCTTTACTAGCGGACTCTCCTACGAGCAGTACTTC
-	TRBV4-1	-	TRBJ2-1	CASSQIDIISYNEQFF	TGCGCCAGCAGCCAAATCGACATTATCTCCTACAATGAGCAGTTCTTC
-	TRBV2	TRBD2	TRBJ2-5	CASREASGWGQETQYF	TGTGCCAGCAGAGAAGCTAGCGGTTGGGGCCAAGAGACCCAGTACTTC
-	TRBV16	TRBD1	TRBJ1-5	CASSARQGARSQPQHF	TGTGCCAGCAGCGCCCGACAGGGGGCTAGGAGTCAGCCCCAGCATTTT
-	TRBV6-1	-	TRBJ1-2	CASSEDYRVGYTF	TGTGCCAGCAGTGAAGATTATCGGGTAGGCTACACCTTC
-	TRBV14	-	TRBJ2-3	CASSLTSTDTQYF	TGTGCCAGCAGTCTGACTTCTACAGATACGCAGTATTTT
-	TRBV9	-	TRBJ1-5	CASSVDLGAGQPQHF	TGTGCCAGCAGCGTAGATTTGGGGGCAGGACAGCCCCAGCATTTT
-	TRBV2	TRBD1	TRBJ2-7	CASRQGPEYEQYF	TGTGCCTCAAGACAGGGGCCCGAATACGAGCAGTACTTC
-	TRBV28	TRBD1	TRBJ2-1	CASSTPGQGGVNEQFF	TGTGCCAGCAGTACACCAGGACAGGGGGGGGTCAATGAGCAGTTCTTC
-	TRBV5-8	-	TRBJ1-6	CASSSGVNSPLHF	TGTGCCAGCAGTTCGGGAGTGAATTCACCCCTCCACTTT
few	TRBV11-3	TRBD1	TRBJ2-7	CASSRQGSYEQYF	TGTGCCAGCAGCAGACAGGGCTCCTACGAGCAGTACTTC
-	TRBV28	-	TRBJ2-5	CASSLGQGQETQYF	TGTGCCAGCAGTTTAGGGCAGGGTCAAGAGACCCAGTACTTC
-	TRBV5-1	TRBD2	TRBJ2-7	CASGRAGGYEQYF	TGCGCCAGCGGACGGGCGGGAGGCTACGAGCAGTACTTC
-	TRBV7-8	-	TRBJ2-3	CASGHPWNTDTQYF	TGTGCCAGCGGGCACCCTTGGAACACAGATACGCAGTATTTT
-	TRBV10-3	TRBD2	TRBJ2-1	CAIMGVAGYEQFF	TGTGCCATCATGGGAGTAGCGGGATATGAGCAGTTCTTC
-	TRBV12-5	TRBD2	TRBJ2-3	CASGRRHPGLAGMDTQYF	TGTGCTAGTGGTCGAAGACACCCGGGACTAGCGGGAATGGATACGCAGTATTTT
few	TRBV29-1	TRBD2	TRBJ2-7	CSVEEASGREQYF	TGCAGCGTTGAAGAGGCTAGCGGGAGAGAGCAGTACTTC
few	TRBV11-2	-	TRBJ1-4	CASSYGGANEKLFF	TGTGCCAGCAGCTACGGAGGAGCTAATGAAAAACTGTTTTTT
-	TRBV6-5	TRBD1	TRBJ1-1	CASSLYQGVTEAFF	TGTGCCAGCAGTTTATACCAGGGGGTCACTGAAGCTTTCTTT
-	TRBV29-1	-	TRBJ2-7	CSVKSSAHEQYF	TGCAGCGTTAAGTCCAGCGCCCACGAGCAGTACTTC
-	TRBV12-3/TRBV12-4	-	TRBJ2-7	CASESRGDEQYF	TGTGCCAGCGAAAGCAGGGGCGACGAGCAGTACTTC
-	TRBV9	-	TRBJ2-7	CASSPRGGEVRSYEQYF	TGTGCCAGCAGCCCCCGAGGTGGGGAGGTCCGCTCCTACGAGCAGTACTTC